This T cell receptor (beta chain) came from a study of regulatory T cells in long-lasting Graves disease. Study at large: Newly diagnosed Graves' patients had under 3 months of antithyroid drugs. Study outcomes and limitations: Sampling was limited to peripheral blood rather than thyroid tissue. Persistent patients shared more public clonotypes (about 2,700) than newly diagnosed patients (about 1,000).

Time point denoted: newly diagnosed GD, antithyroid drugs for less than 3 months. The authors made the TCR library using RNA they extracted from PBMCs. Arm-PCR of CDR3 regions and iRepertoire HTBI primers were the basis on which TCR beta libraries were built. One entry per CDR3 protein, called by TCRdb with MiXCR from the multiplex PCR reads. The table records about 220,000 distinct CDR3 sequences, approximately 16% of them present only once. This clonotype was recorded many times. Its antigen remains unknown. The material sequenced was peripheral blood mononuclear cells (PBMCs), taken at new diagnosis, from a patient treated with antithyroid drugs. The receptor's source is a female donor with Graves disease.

For the CDR3, the DNA is TGTGCCAGCAGTCTCGGAAGACAGGGTATCAAGACCCAGTACTTC. This sequence encodes CASSLGRQGIKTQYF. V gene TRBV27 combines with J gene TRBJ2-5, with 7 bases matching TRBD1. The V and J ends lost 5 bases and 6 bases, in that order; junction bases with no gene match: 12. This CDR3 spans 15 amino acids. The germline V gene encodes CDR1 MNHEY and CDR2 SMNVEV (reference sequence).